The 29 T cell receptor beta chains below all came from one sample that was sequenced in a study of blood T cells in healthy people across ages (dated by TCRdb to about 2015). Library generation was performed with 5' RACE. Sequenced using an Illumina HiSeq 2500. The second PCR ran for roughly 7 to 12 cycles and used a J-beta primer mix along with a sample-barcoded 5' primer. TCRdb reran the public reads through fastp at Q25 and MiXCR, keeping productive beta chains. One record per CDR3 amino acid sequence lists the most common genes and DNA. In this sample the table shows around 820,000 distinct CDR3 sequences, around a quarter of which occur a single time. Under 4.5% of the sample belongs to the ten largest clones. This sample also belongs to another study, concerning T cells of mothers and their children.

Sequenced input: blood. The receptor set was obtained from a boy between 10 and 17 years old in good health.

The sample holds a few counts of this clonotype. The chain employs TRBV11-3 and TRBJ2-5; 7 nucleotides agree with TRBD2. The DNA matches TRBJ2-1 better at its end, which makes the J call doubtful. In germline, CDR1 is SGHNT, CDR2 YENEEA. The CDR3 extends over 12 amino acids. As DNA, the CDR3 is TGTGCCAGCAGCTTAAGCGGGATGGAGCAGTTCTTC. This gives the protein CASSLSGMEQFF.

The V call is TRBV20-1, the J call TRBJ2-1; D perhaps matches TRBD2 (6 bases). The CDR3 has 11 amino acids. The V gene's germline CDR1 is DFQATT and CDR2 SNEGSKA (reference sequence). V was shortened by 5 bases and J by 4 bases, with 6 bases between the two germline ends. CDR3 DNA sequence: TGCAGTGCTGCGGGGTACAATGAGCAGTTCTTC. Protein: CSAAGYNEQFF.

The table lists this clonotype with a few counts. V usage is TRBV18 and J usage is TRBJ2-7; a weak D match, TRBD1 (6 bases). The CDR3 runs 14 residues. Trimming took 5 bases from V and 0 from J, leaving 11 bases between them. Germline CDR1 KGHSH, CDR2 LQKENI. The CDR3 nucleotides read TGTGCCAGCTCATCGAAGGACAGCTCCTACGAGCAGTACTTC. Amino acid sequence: CASSSKDSSYEQYF. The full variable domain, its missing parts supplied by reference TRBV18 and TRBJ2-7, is NAGVMQNPRHLVRRRGQEARLRCSPMKGHSHVYWYRQLPEEGLKFMVYLQKENIIDESGMPKERFSAEFPKEGPSILRIQQVVRGDSAAYFCASSSKDSSYEQYFGPGTRLTVT.

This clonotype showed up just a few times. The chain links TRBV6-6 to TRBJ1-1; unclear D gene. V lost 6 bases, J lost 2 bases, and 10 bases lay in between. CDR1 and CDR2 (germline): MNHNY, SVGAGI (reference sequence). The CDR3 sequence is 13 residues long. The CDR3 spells CASSHLLNTEAFF. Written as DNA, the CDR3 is TGTGCCAGCAGCCACCTCCTTAACACTGAAGCTTTCTTT.

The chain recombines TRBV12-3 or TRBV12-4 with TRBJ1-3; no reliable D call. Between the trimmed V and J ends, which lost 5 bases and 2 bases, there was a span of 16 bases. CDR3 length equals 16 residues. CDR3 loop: CASSPHLQIPGNTIYF. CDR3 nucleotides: TGTGCCAGCAGTCCGCACTTACAGATCCCTGGAAACACCATATATTTT.

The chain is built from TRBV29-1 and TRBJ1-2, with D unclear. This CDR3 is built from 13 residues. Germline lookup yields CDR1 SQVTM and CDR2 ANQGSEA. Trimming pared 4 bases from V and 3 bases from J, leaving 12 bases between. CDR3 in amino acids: CSVGWGSDYGYTF. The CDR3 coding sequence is TGCAGCGTTGGCTGGGGTTCCGACTATGGCTACACCTTC.

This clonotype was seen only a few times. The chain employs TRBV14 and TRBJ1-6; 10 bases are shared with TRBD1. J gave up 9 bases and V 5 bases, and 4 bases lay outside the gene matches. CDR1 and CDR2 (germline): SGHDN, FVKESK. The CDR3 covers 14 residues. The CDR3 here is CASSRTGGTSPLHF. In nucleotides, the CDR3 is TGTGCCAGCAGCAGGACAGGGGGAACTTCACCCCTCCACTTT.

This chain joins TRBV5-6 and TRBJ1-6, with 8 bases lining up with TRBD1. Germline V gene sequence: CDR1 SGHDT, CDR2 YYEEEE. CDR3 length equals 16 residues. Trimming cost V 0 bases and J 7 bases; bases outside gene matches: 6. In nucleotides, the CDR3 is TGTGCCAGCAGCTTGGGGGAGGACAGGGAGAATTCACCCCTCCACTTT. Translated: CASSLGEDRENSPLHF.

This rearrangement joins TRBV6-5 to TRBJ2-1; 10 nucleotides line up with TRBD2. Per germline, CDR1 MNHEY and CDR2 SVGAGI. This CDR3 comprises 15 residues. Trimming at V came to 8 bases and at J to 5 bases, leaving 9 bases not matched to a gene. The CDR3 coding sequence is TGTGCCAGCGGCCTAAGCGGGGGGGAAAACAATGAGCAGTTCTTC. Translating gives CASGLSGGENNEQFF.

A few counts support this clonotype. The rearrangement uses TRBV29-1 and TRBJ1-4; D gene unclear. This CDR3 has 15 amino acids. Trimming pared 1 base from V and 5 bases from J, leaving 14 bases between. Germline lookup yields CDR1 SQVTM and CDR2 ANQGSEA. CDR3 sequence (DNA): TGCAGCGTTGAAGGCTGGGAAGGGTCGAATGAAAAACTGTTTTTT. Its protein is CSVEGWEGSNEKLFF. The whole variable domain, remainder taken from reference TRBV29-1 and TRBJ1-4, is SAVISQKPSRDICQRGTSLTIQCQVDSQVTMMFWYRQQPGQSLTLIATANQGSEATYESGFVIDKFPISRPNLTFSTLTVSNMSPEDSSIYLCSVEGWEGSNEKLFFGSGTQLSVL.

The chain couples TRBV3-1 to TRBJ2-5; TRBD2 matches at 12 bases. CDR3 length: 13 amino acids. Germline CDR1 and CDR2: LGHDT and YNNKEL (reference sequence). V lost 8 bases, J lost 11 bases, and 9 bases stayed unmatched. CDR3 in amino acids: CASRGLAGSLQYF. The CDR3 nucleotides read TGTGCCAGCCGAGGACTAGCGGGGAGCCTTCAGTACTTC.

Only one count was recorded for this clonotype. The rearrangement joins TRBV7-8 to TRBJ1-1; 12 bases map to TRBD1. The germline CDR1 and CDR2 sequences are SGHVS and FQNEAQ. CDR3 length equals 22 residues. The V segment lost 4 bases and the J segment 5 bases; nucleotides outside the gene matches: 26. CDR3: CASSSSEPPGAGQGAWVTEAFF. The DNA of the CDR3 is TGTGCCAGCAGCTCCTCAGAACCCCCTGGGGCGGGACAGGGGGCGTGGGTAACTGAAGCTTTCTTT.

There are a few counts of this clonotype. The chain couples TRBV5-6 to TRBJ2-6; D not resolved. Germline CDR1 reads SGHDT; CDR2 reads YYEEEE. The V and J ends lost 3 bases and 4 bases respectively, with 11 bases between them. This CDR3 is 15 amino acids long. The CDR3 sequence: CASSYGVLGANVLTF. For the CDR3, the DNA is TGTGCCAGCAGCTATGGGGTCTTAGGGGCCAACGTCCTGACTTTC. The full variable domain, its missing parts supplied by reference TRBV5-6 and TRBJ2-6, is DAGVTQSPTHLIKTRGQQVTLRCSPKSGHDTVSWYQQALGQGPQFIFQYYEEEERQRGNFPDRFSGHQFPNYSSELNVNALLLGDSALYLCASSYGVLGANVLTFGAGSRLTVL.

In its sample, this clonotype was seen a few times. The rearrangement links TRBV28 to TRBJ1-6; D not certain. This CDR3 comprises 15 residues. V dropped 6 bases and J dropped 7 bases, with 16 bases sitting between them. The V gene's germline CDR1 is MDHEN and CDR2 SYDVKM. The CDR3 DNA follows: TGTGCCAGCAGGGGGTCCACCCCGGGAAATTCACCCCTCCACTTT. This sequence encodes CASRGSTPGNSPLHF.

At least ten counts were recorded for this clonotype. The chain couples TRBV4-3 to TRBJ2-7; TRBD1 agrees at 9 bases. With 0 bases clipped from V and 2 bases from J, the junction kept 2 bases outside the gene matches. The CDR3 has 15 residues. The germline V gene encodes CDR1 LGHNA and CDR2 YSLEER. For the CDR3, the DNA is TGCGCCAGCAGCCAAGACCGGGACAGGGCCTACGAGCAGTACTTC. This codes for CASSQDRDRAYEQYF.

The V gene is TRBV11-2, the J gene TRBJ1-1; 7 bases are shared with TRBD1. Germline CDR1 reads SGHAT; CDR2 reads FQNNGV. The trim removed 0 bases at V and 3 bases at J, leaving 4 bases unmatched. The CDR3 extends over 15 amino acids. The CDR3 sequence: CASSLDMGQYTEAFF. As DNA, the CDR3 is TGTGCCAGCAGCTTAGACATGGGACAGTACACTGAAGCTTTCTTT.

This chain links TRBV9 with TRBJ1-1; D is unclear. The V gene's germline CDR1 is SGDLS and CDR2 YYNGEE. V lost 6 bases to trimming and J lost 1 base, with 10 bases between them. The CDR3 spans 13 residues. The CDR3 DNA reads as TGTGCCAGCAAGAAAGGAGAGAACACTGAAGCTTTCTTT. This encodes CASKKGENTEAFF.

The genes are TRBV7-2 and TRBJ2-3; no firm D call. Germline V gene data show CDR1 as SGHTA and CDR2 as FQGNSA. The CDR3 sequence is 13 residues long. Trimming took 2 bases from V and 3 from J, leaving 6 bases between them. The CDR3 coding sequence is TGTGCCAGCAGCTTACGGATGACAGATACGCAGTATTTT. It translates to CASSLRMTDTQYF.

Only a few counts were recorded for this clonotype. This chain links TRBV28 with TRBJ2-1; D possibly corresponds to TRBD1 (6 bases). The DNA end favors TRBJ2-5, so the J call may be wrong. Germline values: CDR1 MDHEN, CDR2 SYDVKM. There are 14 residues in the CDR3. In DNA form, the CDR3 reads TGTGCCAGCAGTTTATCAGGGGCCCCCGGGACCCAGTACTTC. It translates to CASSLSGAPGTQYF.

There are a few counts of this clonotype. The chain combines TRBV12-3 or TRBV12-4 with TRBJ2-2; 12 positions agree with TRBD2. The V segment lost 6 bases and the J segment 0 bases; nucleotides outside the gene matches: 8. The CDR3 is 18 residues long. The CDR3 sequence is CASSLLAGGQSNTGELFF. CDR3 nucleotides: TGTGCCAGCAGCCTACTAGCGGGGGGTCAATCGAACACCGGGGAGCTGTTTTTT.

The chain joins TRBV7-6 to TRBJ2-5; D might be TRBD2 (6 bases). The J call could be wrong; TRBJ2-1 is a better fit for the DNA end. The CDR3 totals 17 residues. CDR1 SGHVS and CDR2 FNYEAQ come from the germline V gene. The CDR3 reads CASSPKGAGFMDNEQFF. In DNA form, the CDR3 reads TGTGCCAGCAGCCCAAAAGGGGCGGGATTTATGGACAATGAGCAGTTCTTC.

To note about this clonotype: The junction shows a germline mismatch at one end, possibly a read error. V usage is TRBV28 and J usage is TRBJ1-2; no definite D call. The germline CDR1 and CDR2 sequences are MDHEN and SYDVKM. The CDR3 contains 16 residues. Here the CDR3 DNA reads TGTGCCAGCAGTTCCCGGAGGGTGCGGATTAACTATGGCCACACCTTC. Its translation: CASSSRRVRINYGHTF.

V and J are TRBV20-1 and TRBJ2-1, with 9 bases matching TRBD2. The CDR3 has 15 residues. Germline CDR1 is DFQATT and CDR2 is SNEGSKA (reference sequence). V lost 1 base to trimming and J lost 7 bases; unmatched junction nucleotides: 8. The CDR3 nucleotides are TGCAGTGCTAGAGGGGCTAGCGGGACGGGTAATGAGCAGTTCTTC. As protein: CSARGASGTGNEQFF.

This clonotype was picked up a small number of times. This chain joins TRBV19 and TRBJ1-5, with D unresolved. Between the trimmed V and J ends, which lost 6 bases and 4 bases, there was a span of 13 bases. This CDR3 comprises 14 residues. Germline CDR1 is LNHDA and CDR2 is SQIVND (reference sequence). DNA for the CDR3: TGTGCCAGTAGACTCCGGGAACTTAATCAGCCCCAGCATTTT. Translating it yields CASRLRELNQPQHF.

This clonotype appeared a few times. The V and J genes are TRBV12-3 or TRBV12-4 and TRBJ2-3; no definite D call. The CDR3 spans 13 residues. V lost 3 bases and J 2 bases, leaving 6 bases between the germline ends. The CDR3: CASSFLNTDTQYF. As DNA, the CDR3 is TGTGCCAGCAGTTTCCTCAACACAGATACGCAGTATTTT.

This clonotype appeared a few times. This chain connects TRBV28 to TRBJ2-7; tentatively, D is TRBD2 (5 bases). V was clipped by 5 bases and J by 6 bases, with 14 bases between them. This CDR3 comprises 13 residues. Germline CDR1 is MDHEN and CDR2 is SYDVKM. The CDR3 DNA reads TGTGCCAGCAGTGTGCGGGTCCCTCCCGAGCAGTACTTC. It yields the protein CASSVRVPPEQYF.

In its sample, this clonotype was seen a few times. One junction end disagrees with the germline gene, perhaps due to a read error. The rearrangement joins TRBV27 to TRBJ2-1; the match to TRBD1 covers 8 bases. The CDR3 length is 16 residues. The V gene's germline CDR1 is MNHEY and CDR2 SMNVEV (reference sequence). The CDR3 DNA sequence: TGTGCTAGCAGCAATATAGACAGGGGCTCCTACAATGAGCAGTTCTTC. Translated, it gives CASSNIDRGSYNEQFF.

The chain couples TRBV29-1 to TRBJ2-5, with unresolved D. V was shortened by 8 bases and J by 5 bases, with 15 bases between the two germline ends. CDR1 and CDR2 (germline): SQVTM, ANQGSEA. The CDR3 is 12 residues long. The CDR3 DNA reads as TGCAGCTCGGACGGGCCCGGGGAGACCCAGTACTTC. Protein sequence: CSSDGPGETQYF.

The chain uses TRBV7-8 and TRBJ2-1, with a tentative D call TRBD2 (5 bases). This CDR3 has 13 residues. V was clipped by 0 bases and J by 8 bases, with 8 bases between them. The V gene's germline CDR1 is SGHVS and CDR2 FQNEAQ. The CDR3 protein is CASSLALEDEQFF. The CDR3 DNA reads TGTGCCAGCAGCTTAGCCTTGGAGGATGAGCAGTTCTTC.